The entry below gives a single T cell receptor (beta chain) sequence along with its context. There is no known antigen for this receptor. The record has no base qualities; no much larger clone is one base away. The record originates from a study of a mutant IDH1 vaccine in newly diagnosed glioma listed by TCRdb under 2021. With respect to the entire study: In the chemotherapy-containing groups, vaccination started alongside temozolomide cycles, whereas in patients who had radiotherapy alone it started 4-6 weeks after radiotherapy. Visit V12 was the week-35 safety follow-up and visit V13 was the week-47 end of study. Before enrollment, most patients had been given radiochemotherapy with temozolomide as standard therapy, while the rest had received either radiotherapy alone or temozolomide alone. Of the approximately 34 treated patients, approximately 62% were male and approximately 40% were female, and a mean age of roughly 40 years was recorded. Peripheral blood was drawn at six visits: V03 (baseline), V05, V07, V10, V12 and V13. For exploratory analyses, about 25 treated patients had longitudinal TCRB deep sequencing done wherever samples were available. Summary of the overall study and its limitations: The authors noted that analyses of patient blood samples could not be reproduced because of sample limitations. Immune responses induced by the vaccine were seen in about 93% of patients across multiple MHC alleles. No apparent relationship was observed between pseudoprogression and alterations in the top peripheral T cell clonotypes detected by TCRB sequencing. PBMC samples for TCRB deep sequencing were selected based on availability.

Taken with the paper, the label for time point translates to: week 47, end of study. Each vaccine dose was 300 ug of a 20-mer mutant IDH1 peptide in Montanide, given subcutaneously with topical imiquimod. Patients received eight vaccinations in weeks 1, 3, 5, 7, 11, 15, 19 and 23, corresponding to visits V03 through V10. Donors had newly diagnosed WHO grade 3 or 4 IDH1-mutant astrocytomas with loss of nuclear ATRX. The samples were drawn from NOA16, a multicentre, single-arm, open-label phase I trial in Germany that tested a mutant IDH1 peptide vaccine in humans for the first time. The DNeasy Blood and Tissue Kit was used to extract genomic DNA from EDTA blood for TCRB sequencing. The library was generated by the immunoSEQ multiplex PCR assay. The hsTCRB Kit was used according to the manufacturer's protocol to amplify rearranged TCR beta chain sequences. TCRB libraries were sequenced on an Illumina MiSeq. Turning to the authors' computational methods: The proprietary platform of the kit vendor was used for demultiplexing, trimming and gene mapping. Not all clones reach the TCRdb copy of this immuneACCESS table, which keeps in-frame sequences only. Checked studies attribute under half of the gap to unresolved V genes and leave the rest unexplained. Clonal size and the V and J genes are those of that table, whereas D and trimming came from the DNA. In all, the sample holds tens of thousands of clones, and 75% of those were seen once. Roughly 9.8% of the sample comes from the top ten.

Reading from cysteine to phenylalanine, the CDR3 counts 19 amino acids. CDR3 DNA is the only sequence kept; it has 57 bases, read in frame from the first base. Trimmed from V: 1 base; trimmed from J: 1 base; junction bases lacking a gene match: 4. Reading the germline V gene gives CDR1 SGHNT and CDR2 YENEEA. Sequences were derived from PBMCs, sampled from a glioma patient whose treatment included an IDH1 peptide vaccine. Rearrangement joined TRBV11-3 to TRBJ2-6; TRBD2 lines up with 13 middle nucleotides. The receptor comes from a man aged 40-55 years with glioma. The base sequence is TGTGCCAGCAGCTTAGTACTACTAGCGGGAGGGTCTGGGGCCAACGTCCTGACTTTC. The encoded protein is CASSLVLLAGGSGANVLTF.